Listed here is a single T cell receptor beta chain. The CDR3 spans 16 residues. The ends lost 5 bases at V and 4 bases at J; junction bases unmatched: 5. Germline values: CDR1 MNHEY, CDR2 SMNVEV (reference sequence). This sample was taken from a study of blood T cell repertoires in COVID-19. Study-level information: PBMCs, B-cell-depleted T cells, or T cells were the source of the cDNA or gDNA that made up the material.

The assay was immunoSEQ multiplex PCR, and TCRdb's table has in-frame clones only and misses some. The profile covers tens of thousands of clones, with more than 75% appearing a single time and roughly 7.4% taken by the ten largest. The rearrangement links TRBV27 to TRBJ2-3, with 14 nucleotides matching TRBD2. The sequence was collected from a human donor in a cohort sampled during active COVID-19. The sample consisted of peripheral blood. The CDR3 spells CASSIRTSGGPDTQYF. CDR3 DNA sequence: TGTGCCAGCAGTATACGGACTAGCGGGGGGCCAGATACGCAGTATTTT.